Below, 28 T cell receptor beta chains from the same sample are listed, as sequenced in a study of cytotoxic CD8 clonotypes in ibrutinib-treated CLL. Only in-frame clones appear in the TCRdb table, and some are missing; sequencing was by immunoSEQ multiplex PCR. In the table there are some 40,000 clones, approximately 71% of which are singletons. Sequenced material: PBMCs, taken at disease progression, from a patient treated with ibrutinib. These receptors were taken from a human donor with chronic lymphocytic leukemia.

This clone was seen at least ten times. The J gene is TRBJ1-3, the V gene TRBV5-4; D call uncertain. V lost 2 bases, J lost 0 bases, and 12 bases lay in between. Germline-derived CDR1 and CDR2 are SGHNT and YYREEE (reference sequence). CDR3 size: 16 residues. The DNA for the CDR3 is TGTGCCAGCAGCTTTAACGGGCAGCACTCTGGAAACACCATATATTTT. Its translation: CASSFNGQHSGNTIYF.

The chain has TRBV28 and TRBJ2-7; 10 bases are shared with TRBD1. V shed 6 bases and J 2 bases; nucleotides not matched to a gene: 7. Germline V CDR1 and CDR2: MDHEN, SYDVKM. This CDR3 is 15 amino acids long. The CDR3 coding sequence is TGTGCCAGCAGAAGTCGGGACAGGGGAACCTACGAGCAGTACTTC. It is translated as CASRSRDRGTYEQYF.

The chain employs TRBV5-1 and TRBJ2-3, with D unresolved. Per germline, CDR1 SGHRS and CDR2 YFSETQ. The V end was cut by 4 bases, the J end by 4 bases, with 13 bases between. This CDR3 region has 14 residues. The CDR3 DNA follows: TGCGCCAGCAGCACCCCTGGACGGCCAGATACGCAGTATTTT. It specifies CASSTPGRPDTQYF.

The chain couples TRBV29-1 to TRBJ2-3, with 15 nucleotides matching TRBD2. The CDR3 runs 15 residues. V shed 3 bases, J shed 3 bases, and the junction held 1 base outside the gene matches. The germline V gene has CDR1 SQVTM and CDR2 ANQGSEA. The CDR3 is CSVDGTSGRTDTQYF. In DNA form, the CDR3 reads TGCAGCGTTGACGGGACTAGCGGGAGGACAGATACGCAGTATTTT.

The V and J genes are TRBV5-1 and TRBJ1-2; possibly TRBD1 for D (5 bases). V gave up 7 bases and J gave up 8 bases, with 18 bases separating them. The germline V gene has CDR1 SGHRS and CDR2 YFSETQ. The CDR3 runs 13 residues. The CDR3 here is CASGGTMQGGYTF. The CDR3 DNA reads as TGCGCCAGCGGCGGGACGATGCAGGGAGGCTACACCTTC.

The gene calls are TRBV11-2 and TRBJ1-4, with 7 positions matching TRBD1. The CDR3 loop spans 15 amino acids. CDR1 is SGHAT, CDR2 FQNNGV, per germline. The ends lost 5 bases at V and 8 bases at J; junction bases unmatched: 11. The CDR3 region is CASSTLQGTREKLFF. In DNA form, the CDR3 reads TGTGCCAGCAGCACCCTACAGGGGACTCGGGAAAAACTGTTTTTT.

The DNA for the CDR3 is TGTGCCAGCAGCCCCCGGGAGGAAGAAAACAATCAGCCCCAGCATTTT. Its protein is CASSPREEENNQPQHF. The chain is built from TRBV21-1 and TRBJ1-5. TRBV21-1 has pseudogene status. There are 16 residues in the CDR3.

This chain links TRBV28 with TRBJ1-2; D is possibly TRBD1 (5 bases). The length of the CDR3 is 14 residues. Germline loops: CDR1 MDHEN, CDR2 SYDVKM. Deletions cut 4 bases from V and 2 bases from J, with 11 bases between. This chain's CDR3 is CASSSTTANYGYTF. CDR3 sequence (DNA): TGTGCCAGCAGTTCCACGACAGCCAACTATGGCTACACCTTC.

In DNA form, the CDR3 reads TGTGCCAAACAGAGACAGGGAAGCTACGAGCAGTACTTC. Translated: CAKQRQGSYEQYF. V and J are TRBV2 and TRBJ2-7; TRBD1 aligns across 7 bases. The CDR3 is 13 residues long. V gave up 10 bases and J gave up 3 bases; unmatched junction bases: 9. CDR1 is SNHLY, CDR2 FYNNEI, per germline.

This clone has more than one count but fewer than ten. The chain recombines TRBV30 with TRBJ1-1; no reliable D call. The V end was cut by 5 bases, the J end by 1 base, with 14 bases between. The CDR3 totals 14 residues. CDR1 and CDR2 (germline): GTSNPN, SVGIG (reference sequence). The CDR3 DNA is TGTGCCTGGTATTCGGACTGGAAGAACACTGAAGCTTTCTTT. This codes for CAWYSDWKNTEAFF.

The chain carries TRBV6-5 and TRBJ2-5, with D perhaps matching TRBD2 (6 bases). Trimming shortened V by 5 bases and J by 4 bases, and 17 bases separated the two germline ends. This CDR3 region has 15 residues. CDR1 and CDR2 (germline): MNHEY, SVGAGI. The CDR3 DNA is TGTGCCAGCAGTCCCCGGATGGGAGGAAGAGAGACCCAGTACTTC. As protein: CASSPRMGGRETQYF.

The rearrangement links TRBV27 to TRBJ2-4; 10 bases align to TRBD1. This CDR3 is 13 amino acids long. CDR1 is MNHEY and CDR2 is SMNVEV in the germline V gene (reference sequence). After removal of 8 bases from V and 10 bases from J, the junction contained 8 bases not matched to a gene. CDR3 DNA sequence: TGTGCCAGCTGGACAGGGGGAGGTTTGATTCAGTACTTC. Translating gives CASWTGGGLIQYF.

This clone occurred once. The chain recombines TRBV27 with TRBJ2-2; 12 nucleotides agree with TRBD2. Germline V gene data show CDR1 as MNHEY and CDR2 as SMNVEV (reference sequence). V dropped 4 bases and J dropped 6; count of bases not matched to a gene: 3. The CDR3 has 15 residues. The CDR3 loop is CASSSLAGGPGELFF. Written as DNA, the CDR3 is TGTGCCAGCAGTTCGCTAGCGGGAGGGCCCGGGGAGCTGTTTTTT.

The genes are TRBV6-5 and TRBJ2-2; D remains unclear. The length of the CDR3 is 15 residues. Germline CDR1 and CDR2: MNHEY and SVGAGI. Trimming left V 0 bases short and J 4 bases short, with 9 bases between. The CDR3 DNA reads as TGTGCCAGCAGTTACTCGACACAGATCACCGGGGAGCTGTTTTTT. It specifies CASSYSTQITGELFF.

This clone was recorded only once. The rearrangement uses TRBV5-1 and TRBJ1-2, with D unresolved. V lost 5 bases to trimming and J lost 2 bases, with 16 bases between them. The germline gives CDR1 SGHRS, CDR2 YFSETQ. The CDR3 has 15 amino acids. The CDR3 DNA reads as TGCGCCAGCAGTCTTCCCTCCCCCAGCAACTATGGCTACACCTTC. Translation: CASSLPSPSNYGYTF.

The CDR3 sequence is CASRQGPNTEAFF. CDR3 in DNA: TGTGCCAGCCGACAGGGTCCGAACACTGAAGCTTTCTTT. The chain carries TRBV18 and TRBJ1-1; TRBD1 matches 7 bases. V dropped 8 bases and J dropped 1; count of bases not matched to a gene: 4. Germline lookup yields CDR1 KGHSH and CDR2 LQKENI. The CDR3 has 13 residues.

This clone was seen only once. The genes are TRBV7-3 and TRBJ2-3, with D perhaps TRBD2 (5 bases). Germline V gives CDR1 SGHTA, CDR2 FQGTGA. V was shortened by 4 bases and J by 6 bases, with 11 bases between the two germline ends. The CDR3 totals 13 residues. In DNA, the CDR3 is TGTGCCAGCAGCTCCGGACTGAAGGATACGCAGTATTTT. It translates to CASSSGLKDTQYF.

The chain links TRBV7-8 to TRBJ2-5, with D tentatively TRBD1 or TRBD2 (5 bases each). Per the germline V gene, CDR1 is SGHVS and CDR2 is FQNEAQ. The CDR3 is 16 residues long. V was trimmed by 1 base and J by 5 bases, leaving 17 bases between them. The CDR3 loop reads CASSLVVGTAWETQYF. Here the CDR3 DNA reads TGTGCCAGCAGCTTAGTAGTAGGGACCGCATGGGAGACCCAGTACTTC. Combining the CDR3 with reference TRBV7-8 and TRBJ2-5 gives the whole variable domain GAGVSQSPRYKVAKRGQDVALRCDPISGHVSLFWYQQALGQGPEFLTYFQNEAQLDKSGLPSDRFFAERPEGSVSTLKIQRTQQEDSAVYLCASSLVVGTAWETQYFGPGTRLLVL.

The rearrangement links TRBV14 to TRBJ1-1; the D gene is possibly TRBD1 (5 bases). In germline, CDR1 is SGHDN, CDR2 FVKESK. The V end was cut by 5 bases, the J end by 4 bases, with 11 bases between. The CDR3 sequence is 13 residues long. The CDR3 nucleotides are TGTGCCAGCAGCAGAGGGAGGGGCACTGAAGCTTTCTTT. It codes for CASSRGRGTEAFF.

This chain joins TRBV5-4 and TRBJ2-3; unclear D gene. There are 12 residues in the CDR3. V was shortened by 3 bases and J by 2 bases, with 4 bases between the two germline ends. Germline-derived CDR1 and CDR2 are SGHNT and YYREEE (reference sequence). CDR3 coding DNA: TGTGCCAGCAGCTGGAACACAGATACGCAGTATTTT. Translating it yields CASSWNTDTQYF.

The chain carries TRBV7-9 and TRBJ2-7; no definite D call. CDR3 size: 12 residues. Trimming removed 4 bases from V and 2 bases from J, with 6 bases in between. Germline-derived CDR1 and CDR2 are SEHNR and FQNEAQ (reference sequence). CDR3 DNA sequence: TGTGCCAGCAGCTCAGAAACCTACGAGCAGTACTTC. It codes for CASSSETYEQYF.

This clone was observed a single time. CDR3 DNA: TGTGCCAGCAGAGGACGGATTCAAGAGACCCAGTACTTC. It codes for CASRGRIQETQYF. The chain links TRBV6-5 to TRBJ2-5; D uncertain. The CDR3 has 13 amino acids. The V and J ends lost 6 bases and 2 bases respectively, with 10 bases between them. CDR1 is MNHEY, CDR2 SVGAGI, per germline.

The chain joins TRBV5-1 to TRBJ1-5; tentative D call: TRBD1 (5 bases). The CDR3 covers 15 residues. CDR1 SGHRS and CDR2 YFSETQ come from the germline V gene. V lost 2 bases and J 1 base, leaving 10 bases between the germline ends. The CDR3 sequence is CASSFEGISNQPQHF. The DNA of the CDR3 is TGCGCCAGCAGCTTTGAGGGGATAAGCAATCAGCCCCAGCATTTT.

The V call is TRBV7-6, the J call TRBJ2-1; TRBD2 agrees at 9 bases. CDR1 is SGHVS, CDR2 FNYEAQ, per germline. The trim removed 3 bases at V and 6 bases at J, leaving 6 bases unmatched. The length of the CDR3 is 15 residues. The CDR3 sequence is CASSFLREGVNEQFF. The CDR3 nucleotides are TGTGCCAGCAGCTTTTTGCGGGAGGGCGTCAATGAGCAGTTCTTC.

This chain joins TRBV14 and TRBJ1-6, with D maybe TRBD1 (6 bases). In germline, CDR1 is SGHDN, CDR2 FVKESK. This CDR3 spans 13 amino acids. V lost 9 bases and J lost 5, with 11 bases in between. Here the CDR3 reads CASRQVDNSPLHF. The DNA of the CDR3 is TGTGCCAGTCGACAGGTTGATAATTCACCCCTCCACTTT.

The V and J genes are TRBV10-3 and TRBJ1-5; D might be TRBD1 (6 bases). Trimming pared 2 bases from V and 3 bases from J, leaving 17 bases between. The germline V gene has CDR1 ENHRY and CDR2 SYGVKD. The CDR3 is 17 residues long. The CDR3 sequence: CAISEIKTGTNNQPQHF. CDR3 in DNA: TGTGCCATCAGTGAGATAAAGACCGGGACAAACAATCAGCCCCAGCATTTT.

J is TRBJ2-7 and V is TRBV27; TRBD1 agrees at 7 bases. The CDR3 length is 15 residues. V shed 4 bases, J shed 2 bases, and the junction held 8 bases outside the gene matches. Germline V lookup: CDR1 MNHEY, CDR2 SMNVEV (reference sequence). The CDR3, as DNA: TGTGCCAGCAGTTCCTCCCGGGACAGAACCTACGAGCAGTACTTC. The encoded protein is CASSSSRDRTYEQYF.

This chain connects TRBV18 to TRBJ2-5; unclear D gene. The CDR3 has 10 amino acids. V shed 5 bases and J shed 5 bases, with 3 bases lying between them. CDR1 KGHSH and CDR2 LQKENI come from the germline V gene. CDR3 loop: CASSRETQYF. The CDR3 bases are TGTGCCAGCTCAAGGGAGACCCAGTACTTC.